The source of this TCR beta chain is a study of T cells in Graves' hyperthyroidism and ophthalmopathy. Study-level points and caveats: A 13 V-J model separated ophthalmopathy from stable hyperthyroidism. Most clonotypes expanded in thyroid above 0.001 were likewise present in blood.

This clonotype came up a few times. What it recognizes is unknown. The V end was cut by 1 base, the J end by 3 bases, with 12 bases between. This CDR3 spans 15 amino acids. Germline V lookup: CDR1 SGHVS, CDR2 FNYEAQ. This sample holds PBMCs from roughly 10 ml fresh peripheral blood. There were TCR beta CDR3 regions amplified from RNA transcripts. An initial round of RT-PCR targeting the TCR CDR3 relied on the HTBI primer set. MiXCR, run by TCRdb on the multiplex PCR reads, gives a single entry per CDR3 protein. The profile shows about 400,000 distinct CDR3 sequences, around a quarter of them singletons.

The chain couples TRBV7-6 to TRBJ1-1; the D is unclear. The sequenced material came from blood. The origin of this receptor is a man aged 50-59 years with Graves' hyperthyroidism. This CDR3 is CASSLGIGSDTEAFF. For the CDR3, the DNA is TGTGCCAGCAGCTTAGGGATAGGGTCGGACACTGAAGCTTTCTTT.